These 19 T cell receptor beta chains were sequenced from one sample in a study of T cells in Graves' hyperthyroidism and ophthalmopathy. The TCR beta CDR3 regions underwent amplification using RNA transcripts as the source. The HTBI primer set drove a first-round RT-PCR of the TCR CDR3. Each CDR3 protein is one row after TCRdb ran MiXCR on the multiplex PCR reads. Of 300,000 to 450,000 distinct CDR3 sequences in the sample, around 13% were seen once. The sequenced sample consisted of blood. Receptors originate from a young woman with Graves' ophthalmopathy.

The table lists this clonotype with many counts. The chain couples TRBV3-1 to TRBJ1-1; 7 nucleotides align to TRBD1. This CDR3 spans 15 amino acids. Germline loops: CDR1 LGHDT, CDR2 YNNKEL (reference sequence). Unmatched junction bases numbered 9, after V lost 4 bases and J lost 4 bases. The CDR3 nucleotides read TGTGCCAGCAGCCCCCCCCAACAGGGGAGCACTGAAGCTTTCTTT. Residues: CASSPPQQGSTEAFF.

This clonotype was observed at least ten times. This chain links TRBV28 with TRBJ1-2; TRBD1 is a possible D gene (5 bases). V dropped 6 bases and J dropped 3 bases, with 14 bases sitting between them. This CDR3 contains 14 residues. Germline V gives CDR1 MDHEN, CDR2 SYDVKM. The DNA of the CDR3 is TGTGCCAGCAGCACTGGGACGGATTACTATGGCTACACCTTC. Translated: CASSTGTDYYGYTF.

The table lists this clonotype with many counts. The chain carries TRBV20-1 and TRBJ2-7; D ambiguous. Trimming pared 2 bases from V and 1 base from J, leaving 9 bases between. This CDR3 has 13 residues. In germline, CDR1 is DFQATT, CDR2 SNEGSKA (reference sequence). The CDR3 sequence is CSARRQLSYEQYF. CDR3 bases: TGCAGTGCTAGACGCCAGCTGTCCTACGAGCAGTACTTC.

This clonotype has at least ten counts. The CDR3 protein is CASSSPDSRYEQYF. As DNA, the CDR3 is TGCGCCAGCAGCTCCCCCGACAGTCGCTACGAGCAGTACTTC. The V gene is TRBV5-1, the J gene TRBJ2-7; possible D gene TRBD1, 5 bases. The ends were cut back, 3 bases at V and 3 bases at J, with 13 bases in the middle. CDR1 is SGHRS and CDR2 is YFSETQ in the germline V gene. The CDR3 extends over 14 amino acids.

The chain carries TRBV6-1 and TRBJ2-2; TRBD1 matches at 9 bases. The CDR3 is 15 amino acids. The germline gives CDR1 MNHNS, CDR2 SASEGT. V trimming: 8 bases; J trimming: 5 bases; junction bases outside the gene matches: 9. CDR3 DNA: TGTGCCAGCGGGTTAGGGACAGGGATTACCGGGGAGCTGTTTTTT. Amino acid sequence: CASGLGTGITGELFF.

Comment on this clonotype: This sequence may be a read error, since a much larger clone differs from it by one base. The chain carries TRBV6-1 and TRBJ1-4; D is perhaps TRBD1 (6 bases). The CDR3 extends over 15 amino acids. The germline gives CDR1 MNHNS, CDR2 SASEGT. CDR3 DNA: TGTGCCGGCAGCCCAAGGGGGACGAGAAATGAAAAACTGTTTTTT. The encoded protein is CAGSPRGTRNEKLFF.

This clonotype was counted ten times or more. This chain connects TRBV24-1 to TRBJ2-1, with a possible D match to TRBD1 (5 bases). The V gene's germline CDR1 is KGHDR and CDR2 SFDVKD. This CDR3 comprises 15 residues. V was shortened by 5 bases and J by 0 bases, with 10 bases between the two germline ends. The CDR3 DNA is TGTGCCACCAGTGCCGTGGACACCTCCTACAATGAGCAGTTCTTC. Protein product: CATSAVDTSYNEQFF.

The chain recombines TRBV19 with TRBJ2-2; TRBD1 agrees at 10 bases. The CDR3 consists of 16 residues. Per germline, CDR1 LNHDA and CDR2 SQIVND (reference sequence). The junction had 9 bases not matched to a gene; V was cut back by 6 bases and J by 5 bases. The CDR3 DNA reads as TGTGCCAGTAGCCCCCGGGACAGGGGTTGGACCGGGGAGCTGTTTTTT. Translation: CASSPRDRGWTGELFF.

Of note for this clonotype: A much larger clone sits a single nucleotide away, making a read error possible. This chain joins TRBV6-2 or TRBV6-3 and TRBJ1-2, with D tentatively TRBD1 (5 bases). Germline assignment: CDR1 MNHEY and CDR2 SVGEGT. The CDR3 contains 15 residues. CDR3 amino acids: CTSSYSFPGSYGYTF. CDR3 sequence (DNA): TGTACCAGCAGTTACTCGTTTCCAGGGTCATATGGCTACACCTTC.

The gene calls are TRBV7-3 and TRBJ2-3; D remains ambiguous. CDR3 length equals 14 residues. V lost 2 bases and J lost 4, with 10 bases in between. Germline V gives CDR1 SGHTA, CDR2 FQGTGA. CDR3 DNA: TGTGCCAGCAGCTTACGCGTAGACTCAGATACGCAGTATTTT. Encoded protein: CASSLRVDSDTQYF.

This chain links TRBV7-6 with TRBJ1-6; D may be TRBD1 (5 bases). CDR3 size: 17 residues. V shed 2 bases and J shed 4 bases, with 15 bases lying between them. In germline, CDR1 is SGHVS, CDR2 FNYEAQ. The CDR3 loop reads CASSLYPRGPYNSPLHF. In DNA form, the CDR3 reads TGTGCCAGCAGCTTATACCCTAGGGGACCTTATAATTCACCCCTCCACTTT.

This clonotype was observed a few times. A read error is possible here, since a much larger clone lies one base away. The chain's CDR3 is CASSHYREGYIF. In nucleotides, the CDR3 is TGTGCCAGCAGCCATTACCGGGAGGGCTACATCTTC. This sequence joins TRBV3-1 and TRBJ1-2, with no clear D. The V gene's germline CDR1 is LGHDT and CDR2 YNNKEL (reference sequence). The CDR3 runs 12 residues.

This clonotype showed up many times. DNA of the CDR3: TGTGCCAGCAGAAGCGGACAGGCTAATAATTCACCCCTCCACTTT. Residues: CASRSGQANNSPLHF. The genes are TRBV6-1 and TRBJ1-6, with 7 bases aligning to TRBD1. The germline CDR1 and CDR2 sequences are MNHNS and SASEGT. The CDR3 spans 15 residues. After removal of 6 bases from V and 5 bases from J, the junction contained 7 bases not matched to a gene.

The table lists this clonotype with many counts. In DNA form, the CDR3 reads TGTGCCAGCAGCCAACCCCTAGCGGGGGGAGGAGAGACCCAGTACTTC. It translates to CASSQPLAGGGETQYF. J is TRBJ2-5 and V is TRBV28, with TRBD2 matching over 11 bases. Germline V gene data show CDR1 as MDHEN and CDR2 as SYDVKM. J was trimmed by 4 bases and V by 6 bases; bases with no gene match: 10. There are 16 residues in the CDR3. The full variable domain, its missing parts supplied by reference TRBV28 and TRBJ2-5, is DVKVTQSSRYLVKRTGEKVFLECVQDMDHENMFWYRQDPGLGLRLIYFSYDVKMKEKGDIPEGYSVSREKKERFSLILESASTNQTSMYLCASSQPLAGGGETQYFGPGTRLLVL.

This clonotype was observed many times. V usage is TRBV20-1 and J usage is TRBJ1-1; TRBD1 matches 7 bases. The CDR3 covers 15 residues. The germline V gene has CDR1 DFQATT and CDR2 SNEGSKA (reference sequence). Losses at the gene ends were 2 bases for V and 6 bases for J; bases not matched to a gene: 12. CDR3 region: CSARKGARFRAEAFF. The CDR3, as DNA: TGCAGTGCTAGAAAGGGGGCGAGGTTCCGAGCTGAAGCTTTCTTT.

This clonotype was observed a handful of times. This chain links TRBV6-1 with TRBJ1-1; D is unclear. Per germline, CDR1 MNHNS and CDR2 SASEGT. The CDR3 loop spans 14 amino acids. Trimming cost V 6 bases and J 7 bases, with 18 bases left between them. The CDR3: CASRPLLGTLEAFF. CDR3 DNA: TGTGCCAGCAGGCCTCTCTTGGGCACCCTTGAAGCTTTCTTT.

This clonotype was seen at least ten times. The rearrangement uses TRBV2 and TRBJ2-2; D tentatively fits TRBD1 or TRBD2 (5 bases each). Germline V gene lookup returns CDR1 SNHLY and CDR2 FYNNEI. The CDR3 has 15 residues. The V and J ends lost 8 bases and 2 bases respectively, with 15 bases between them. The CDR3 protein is CASREPGANTGELFF. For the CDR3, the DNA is TGTGCCAGCCGCGAGCCCGGGGCAAACACCGGGGAGCTGTTTTTT.

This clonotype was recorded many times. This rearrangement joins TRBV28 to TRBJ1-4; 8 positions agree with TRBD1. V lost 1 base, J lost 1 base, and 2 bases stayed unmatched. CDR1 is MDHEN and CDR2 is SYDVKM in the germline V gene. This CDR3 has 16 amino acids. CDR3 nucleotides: TGTGCCAGCAGTTTATACAGGGGGGAAACTAATGAAAAACTGTTTTTT. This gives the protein CASSLYRGETNEKLFF.

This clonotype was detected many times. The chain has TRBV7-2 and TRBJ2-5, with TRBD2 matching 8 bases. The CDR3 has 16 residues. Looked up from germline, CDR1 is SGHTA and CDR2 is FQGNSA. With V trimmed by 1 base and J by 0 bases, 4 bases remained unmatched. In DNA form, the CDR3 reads TGTGCCAGCAGCTTAGAGAGCGGGGGATACCAAGAGACCCAGTACTTC. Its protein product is CASSLESGGYQETQYF.